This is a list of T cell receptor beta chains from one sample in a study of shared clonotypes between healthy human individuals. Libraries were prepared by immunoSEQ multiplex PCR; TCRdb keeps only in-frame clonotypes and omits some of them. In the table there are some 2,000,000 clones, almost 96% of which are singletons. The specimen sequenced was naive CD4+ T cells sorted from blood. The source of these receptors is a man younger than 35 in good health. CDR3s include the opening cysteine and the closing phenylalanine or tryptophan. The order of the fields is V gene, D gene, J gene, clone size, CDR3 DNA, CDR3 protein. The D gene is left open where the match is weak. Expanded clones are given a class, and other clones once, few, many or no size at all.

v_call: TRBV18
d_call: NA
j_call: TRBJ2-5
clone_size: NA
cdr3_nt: TGTGCCAGCTCACCCTCCCAAGAGACCCAGTACTTC
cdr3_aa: CASSPSQETQYF

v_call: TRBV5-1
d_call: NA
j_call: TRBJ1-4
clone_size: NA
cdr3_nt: TGCGCCAGCAGCTTTGATAATAATGAAAAACTGTTTTTT
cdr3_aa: CASSFDNNEKLFF

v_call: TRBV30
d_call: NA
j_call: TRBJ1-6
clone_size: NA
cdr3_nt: TGTGCCTGGAGTGTGAACAGGGTATCATCACCCCTCCACTTT
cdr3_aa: CAWSVNRVSSPLHF

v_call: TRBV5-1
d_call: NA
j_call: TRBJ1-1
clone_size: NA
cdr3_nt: TGCGCCAGCAGCTTGAGGGGCAACACTGAAGCTTTCTTT
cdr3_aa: CASSLRGNTEAFF

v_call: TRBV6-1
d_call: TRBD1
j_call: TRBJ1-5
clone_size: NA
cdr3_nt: TGTGCCAGCAGTGAAGATCAGACAGGGGGCAATCAGCCCCAGCATTTT
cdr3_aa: CASSEDQTGGNQPQHF

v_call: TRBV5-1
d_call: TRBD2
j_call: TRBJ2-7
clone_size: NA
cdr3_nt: TGCGCCAGCAGCGACCGGGGGCTAGCGGGTTATCAATTCTCCTACGAGCAGTACTTC
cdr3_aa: CASSDRGLAGYQFSYEQYF

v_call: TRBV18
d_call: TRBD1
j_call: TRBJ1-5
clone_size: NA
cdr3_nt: TGTGCCAGCTCAACCAGCAAAGGGACAGGGAGGGATCAGCCCCAGCATTTT
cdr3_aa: CASSTSKGTGRDQPQHF

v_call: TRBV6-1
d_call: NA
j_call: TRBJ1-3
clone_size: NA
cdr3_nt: TGTGCCAGTGCAGGGGAGGCCCGGAACACCATATATTTT
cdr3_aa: CASAGEARNTIYF

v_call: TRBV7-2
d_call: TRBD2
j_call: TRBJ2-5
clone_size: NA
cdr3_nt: TGTGCCAGCAGCACACAACCCAGCGGGAGTGGTGAGACCCAGTACTTC
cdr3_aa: CASSTQPSGSGETQYF

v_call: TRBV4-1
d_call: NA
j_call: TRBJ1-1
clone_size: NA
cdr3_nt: TGCGCCAGCAGCCATGAGCAGGGGAAAGGAACTGAAGCTTTCTTT
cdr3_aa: CASSHEQGKGTEAFF

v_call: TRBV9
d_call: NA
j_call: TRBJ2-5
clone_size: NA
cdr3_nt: TGTGCCAGCAGCGTGGGAGCGCTCCAAGAGACCCAGTACTTC
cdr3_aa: CASSVGALQETQYF

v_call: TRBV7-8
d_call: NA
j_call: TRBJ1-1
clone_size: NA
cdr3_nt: TGTGCCAGCAGCATTCCAGCTCCGATGAACACTGAAGCTTTCTTT
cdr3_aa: CASSIPAPMNTEAFF

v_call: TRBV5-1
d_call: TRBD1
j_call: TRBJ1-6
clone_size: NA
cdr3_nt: TGCGCCAGCAGCTTGAGTCCCGGACAGGGGAGTTCACCCCTCCACTTT
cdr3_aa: CASSLSPGQGSSPLHF

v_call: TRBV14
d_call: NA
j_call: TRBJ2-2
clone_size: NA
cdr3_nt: TGTGCCAGCAGCCGGCTCTGTACCGGGGAGCTGTTTTTT
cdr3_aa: CASSRLCTGELFF

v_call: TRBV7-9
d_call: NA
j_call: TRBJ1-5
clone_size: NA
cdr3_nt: TGTGCCAGCAGCTTAGGGCAAGATCAGCCCCAGCATTTT
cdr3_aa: CASSLGQDQPQHF

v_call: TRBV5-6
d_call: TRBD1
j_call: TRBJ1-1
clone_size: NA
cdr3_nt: TGTGCCAGCAGCTTCGGACAGGGGGTAACTGAAGCTTTCTTT
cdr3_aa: CASSFGQGVTEAFF

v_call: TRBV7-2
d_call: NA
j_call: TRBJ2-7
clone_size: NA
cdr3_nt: TGTGCCAGCAGCCCGGGACTGGTCTCCTACGAGCAGTACTTC
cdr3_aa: CASSPGLVSYEQYF

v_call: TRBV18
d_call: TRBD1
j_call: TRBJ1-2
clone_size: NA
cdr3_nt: TGTGCCAGCTCACCCGACAGGGACTATGGCTACACCTTC
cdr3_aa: CASSPDRDYGYTF

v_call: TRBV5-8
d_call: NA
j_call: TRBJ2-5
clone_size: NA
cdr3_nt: TGTGCCAGCAGACTGAATGAGGCGACCCAGTACTTC
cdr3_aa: CASRLNEATQYF

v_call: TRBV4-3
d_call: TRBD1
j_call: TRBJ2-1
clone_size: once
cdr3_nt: TGCGCCAGCAGCCCCGGACAGGGAAAATGGAATGAGCAGTTCTTC
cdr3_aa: CASSPGQGKWNEQFF

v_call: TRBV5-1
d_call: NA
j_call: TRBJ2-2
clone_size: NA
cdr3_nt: TGCGCCAGCAGCAGAACCGGGGAGCTGTTTTTT
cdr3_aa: CASSRTGELFF

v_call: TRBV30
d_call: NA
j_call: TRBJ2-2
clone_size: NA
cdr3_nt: TGTGCCCCTTTTTTTCCGGACAGCTTCACCGGGGAGCTGTTTTTT
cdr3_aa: CAPFFPDSFTGELFF

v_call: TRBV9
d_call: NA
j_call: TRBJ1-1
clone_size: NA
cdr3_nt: TGTGCCAGCAGCGTAGTGGGCAGGAACACTGAAGCTTTCTTT
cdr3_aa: CASSVVGRNTEAFF

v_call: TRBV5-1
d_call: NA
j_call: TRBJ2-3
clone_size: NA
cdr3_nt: TGCGCCAGCAGCTTGGGGGAGGCGCAGTATTTT
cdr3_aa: CASSLGEAQYF

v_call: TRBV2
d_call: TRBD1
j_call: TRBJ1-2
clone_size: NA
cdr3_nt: TGTGCCAGCAGCCAAGGACAGGGGGCTGGCTACACCTTC
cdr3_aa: CASSQGQGAGYTF

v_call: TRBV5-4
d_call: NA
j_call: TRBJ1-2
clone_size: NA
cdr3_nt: TGTGCCAGCAGAAAGGAAGGAGGGGACTATGGCTACACCTTC
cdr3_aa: CASRKEGGDYGYTF

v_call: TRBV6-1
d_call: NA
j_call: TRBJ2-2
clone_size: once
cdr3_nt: TGTGCCAGCAGTGAATATGGGGGGGCCACCGGGGAGCTGTTTTTT
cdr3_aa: CASSEYGGATGELFF

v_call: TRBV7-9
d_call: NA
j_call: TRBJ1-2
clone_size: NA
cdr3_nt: TGTGCCAGCAGCGGTTATGGCTACACCTTC
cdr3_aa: CASSGYGYTF

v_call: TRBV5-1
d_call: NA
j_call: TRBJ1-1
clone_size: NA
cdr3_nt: TGCGCCAGCAGCCTGGGGGCAGGTTCGAGCACTGAAGCTTTCTTT
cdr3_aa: CASSLGAGSSTEAFF

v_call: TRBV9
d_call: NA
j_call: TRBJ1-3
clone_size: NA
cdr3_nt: TGTGCCAGCAGCCCCCCAGGATTTGCCGGAAACACCATATATTTT
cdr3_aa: CASSPPGFAGNTIYF

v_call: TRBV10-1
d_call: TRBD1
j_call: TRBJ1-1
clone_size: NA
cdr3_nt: TGCGCCAGCAGTTGGGACAGAAAGAACACTGAAGCTTTCTTT
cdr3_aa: CASSWDRKNTEAFF

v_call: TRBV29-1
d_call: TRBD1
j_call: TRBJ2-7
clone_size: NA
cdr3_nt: TGCAGCGTGCGACAGGGGTTCTACGAGCAGTACTTC
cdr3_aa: CSVRQGFYEQYF

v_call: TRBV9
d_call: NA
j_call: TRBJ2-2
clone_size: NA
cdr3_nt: TGTGCCAGCAGCGTAGCGGGAGCGGGCACCGGGGAGCTGTTTTTT
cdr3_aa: CASSVAGAGTGELFF

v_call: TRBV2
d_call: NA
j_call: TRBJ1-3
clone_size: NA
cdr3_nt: TGTGCCAGCAGTCTCGAGTACTCTGGAAACACCATATATTTT
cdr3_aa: CASSLEYSGNTIYF

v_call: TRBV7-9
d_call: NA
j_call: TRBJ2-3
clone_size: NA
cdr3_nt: TGTGCCAGCAGCTTAGAGGCAGGGCTGTATTTT
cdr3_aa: CASSLEAGLYF

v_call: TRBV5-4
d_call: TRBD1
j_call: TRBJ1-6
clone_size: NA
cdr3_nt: TGTGCCAGCAGCTCGACCGGACAGGGCAGTTCACCCCTCCACTTT
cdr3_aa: CASSSTGQGSSPLHF

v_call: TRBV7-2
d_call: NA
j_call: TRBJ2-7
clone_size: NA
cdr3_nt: TGTGCCAGCAGCTCGGGCCTTTCCTACGAGCAGTACTTC
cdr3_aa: CASSSGLSYEQYF

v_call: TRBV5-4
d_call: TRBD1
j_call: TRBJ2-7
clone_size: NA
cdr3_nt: TGTGCCAGCAGCCTTCGGGACAGCTCCTACGAGCAGTACTTC
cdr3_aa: CASSLRDSSYEQYF

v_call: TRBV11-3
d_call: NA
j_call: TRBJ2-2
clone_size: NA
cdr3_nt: TGTGCCAGCAGTGGCAGGGGCGATGGGGCCGGGGAGCTGTTTTTT
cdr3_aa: CASSGRGDGAGELFF

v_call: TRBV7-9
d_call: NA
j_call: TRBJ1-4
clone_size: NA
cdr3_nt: TGTGCCAGCAGCTTAAGTATGGGGGAAAAACTGTTTTTT
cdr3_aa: CASSLSMGEKLFF

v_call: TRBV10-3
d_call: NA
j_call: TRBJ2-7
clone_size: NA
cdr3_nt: TGTGCCATCAGTGGGTCATCCTCCTACGAGCAGTACTTC
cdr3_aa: CAISGSSSYEQYF

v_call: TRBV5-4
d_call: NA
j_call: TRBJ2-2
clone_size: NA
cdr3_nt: TGTGCCAGCAGCTTGATCACATCCCCCACCGGGGAGCTGTTTTTT
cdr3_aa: CASSLITSPTGELFF

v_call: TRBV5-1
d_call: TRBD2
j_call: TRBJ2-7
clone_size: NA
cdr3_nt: TGCGCCAGCAGGAAGACTAGCGGTTCCTACGAGCAGTACTTC
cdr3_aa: CASRKTSGSYEQYF

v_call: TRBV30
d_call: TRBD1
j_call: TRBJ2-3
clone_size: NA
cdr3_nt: TGTGCCTGGAGTGTGACAGGGCTTAGCACAGATACGCAGTATTTT
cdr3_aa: CAWSVTGLSTDTQYF

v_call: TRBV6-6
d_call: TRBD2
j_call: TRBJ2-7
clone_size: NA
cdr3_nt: TGTGCCAGCACCGATACTAGCGGGGGGCCGGGCGAGCAGTACTTC
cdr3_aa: CASTDTSGGPGEQYF

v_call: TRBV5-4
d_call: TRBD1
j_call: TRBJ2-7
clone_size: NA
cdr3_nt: TGTGCCAGCAGCCGGCAGCAGGGGGCGGGTGAGCAGTACTTC
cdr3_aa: CASSRQQGAGEQYF

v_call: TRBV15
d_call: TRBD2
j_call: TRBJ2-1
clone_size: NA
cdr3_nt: TGTGCCACCAGCAGAGGGAATACAGGACTAGCGGGAGGCAATGAGCAGTTCTTC
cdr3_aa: CATSRGNTGLAGGNEQFF

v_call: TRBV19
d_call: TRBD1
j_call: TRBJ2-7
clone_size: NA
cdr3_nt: TGTGCCAGTAGTGGGAGACAGGGCTACGAGCAGTACTTC
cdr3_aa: CASSGRQGYEQYF

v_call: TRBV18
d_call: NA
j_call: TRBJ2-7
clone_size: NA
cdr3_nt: TGTGCCAGCTCACCACCGGTTACAGAATCCTACGAGCAGTACTTC
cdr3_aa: CASSPPVTESYEQYF

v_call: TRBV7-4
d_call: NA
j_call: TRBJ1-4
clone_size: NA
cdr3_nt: TGTGCCAGCAGCTTACGACGGGATCCCTCGGGTGAAAAACTGTTTTTT
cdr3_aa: CASSLRRDPSGEKLFF

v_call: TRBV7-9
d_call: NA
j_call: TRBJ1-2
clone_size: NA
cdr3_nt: TGTGCCAGCAGCCCCCTGGGGGCGGTCTATGGCTACACCTTC
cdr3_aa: CASSPLGAVYGYTF

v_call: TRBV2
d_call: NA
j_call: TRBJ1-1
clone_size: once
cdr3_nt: TGTGCCAGCAAGGTCGAGGGCGGTAAGAACACTGAAGCTTTCTTT
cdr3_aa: CASKVEGGKNTEAFF

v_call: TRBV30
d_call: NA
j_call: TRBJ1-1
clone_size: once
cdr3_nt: TGTGCCTGGAGTGGGAGCGGCAATGAAGCTTTCTTT
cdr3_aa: CAWSGSGNEAFF

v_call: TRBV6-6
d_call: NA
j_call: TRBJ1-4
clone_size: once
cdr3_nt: TGTGCCAGCAGTTGGGGGGGCCTTAATGAAAAACTGTTTTTT
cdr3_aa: CASSWGGLNEKLFF

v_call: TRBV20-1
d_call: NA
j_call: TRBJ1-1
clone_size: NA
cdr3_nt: TGCAGTGCCCTTCAGAACACTGAAGCTTTCTTT
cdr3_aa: CSALQNTEAFF

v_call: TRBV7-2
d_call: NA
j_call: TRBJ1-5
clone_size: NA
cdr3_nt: TGTGCCAGCAGCTTAGGCAGGGAGAATCAGCCCCAGCATTTT
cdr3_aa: CASSLGRENQPQHF

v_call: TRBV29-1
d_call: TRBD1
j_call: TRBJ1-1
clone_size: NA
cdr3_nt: TGCAGCGTTGGGCAGGGGGCATCGAACACTGAAGCTTTCTTT
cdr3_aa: CSVGQGASNTEAFF

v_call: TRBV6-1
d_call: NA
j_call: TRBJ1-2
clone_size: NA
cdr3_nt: TGTGCCAGCAGACAGAACGGACTTCTTGTTTCTGGCTACACCTTC
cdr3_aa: CASRQNGLLVSGYTF